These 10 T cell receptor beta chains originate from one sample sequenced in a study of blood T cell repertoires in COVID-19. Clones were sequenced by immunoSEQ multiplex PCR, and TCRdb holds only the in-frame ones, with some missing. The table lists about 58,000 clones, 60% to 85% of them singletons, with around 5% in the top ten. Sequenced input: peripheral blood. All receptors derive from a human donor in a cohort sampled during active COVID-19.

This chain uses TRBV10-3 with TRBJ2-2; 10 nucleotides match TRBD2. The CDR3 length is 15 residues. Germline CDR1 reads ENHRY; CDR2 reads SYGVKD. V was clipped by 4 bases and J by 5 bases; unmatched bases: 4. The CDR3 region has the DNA TGTGCCATCAGTGGGACTAGCGGCCTAACCGGGGAGCTGTTTTTT. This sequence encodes CAISGTSGLTGELFF.

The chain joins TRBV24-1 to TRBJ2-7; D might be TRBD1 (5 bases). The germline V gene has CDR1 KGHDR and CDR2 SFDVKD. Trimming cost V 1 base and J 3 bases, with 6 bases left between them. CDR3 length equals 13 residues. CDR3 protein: CATSDFDSYEQYF. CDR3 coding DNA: TGTGCCACCAGTGATTTTGACAGCTACGAGCAGTACTTC.

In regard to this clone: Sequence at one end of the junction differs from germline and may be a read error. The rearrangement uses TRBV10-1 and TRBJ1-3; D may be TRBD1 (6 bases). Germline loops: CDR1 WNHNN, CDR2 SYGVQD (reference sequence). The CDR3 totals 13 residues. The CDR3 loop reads CASRGRGRNTTYF. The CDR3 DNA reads TGCGCCAGCAGGGGCAGGGGACGGAACACCACATATTTT.

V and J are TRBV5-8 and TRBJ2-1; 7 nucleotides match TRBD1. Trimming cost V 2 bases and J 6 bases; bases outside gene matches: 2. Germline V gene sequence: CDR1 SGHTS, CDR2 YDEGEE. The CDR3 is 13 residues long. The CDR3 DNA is TGTGCCAGCAGCTTACAGGGGCCCAATGAGCAGTTCTTC. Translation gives CASSLQGPNEQFF. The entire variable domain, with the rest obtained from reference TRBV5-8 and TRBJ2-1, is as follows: EAGVTQSPTHLIKTRGQQATLRCSPISGHTSVYWYQQALGLGLQFLLWYDEGEERNRGNFPPRFSGRQFPNYSSELNVNALELEDSALYLCASSLQGPNEQFFGPGTRLTVL.

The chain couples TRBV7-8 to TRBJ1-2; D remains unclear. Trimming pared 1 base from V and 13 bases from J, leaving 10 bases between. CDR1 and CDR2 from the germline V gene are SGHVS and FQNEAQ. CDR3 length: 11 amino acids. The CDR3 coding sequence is TGTGCCAGCAGCTTAGGGCAGGTGGTCACCTTC. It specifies CASSLGQVVTF.

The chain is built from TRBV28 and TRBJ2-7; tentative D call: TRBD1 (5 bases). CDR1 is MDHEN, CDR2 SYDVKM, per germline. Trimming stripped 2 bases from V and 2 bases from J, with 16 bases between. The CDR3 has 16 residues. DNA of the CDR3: TGTGCCAGCAGTTTAGTGGAGACAGAGAATACCTACGAGCAGTACTTC. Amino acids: CASSLVETENTYEQYF.

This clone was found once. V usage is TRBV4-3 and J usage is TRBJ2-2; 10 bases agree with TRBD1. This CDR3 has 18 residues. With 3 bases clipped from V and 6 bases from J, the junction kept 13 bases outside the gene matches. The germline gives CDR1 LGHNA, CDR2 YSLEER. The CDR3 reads CASSHKPYDRGQPGELFF. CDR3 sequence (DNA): TGCGCCAGCAGCCATAAGCCCTACGACAGGGGGCAACCCGGGGAGCTGTTTTTT.

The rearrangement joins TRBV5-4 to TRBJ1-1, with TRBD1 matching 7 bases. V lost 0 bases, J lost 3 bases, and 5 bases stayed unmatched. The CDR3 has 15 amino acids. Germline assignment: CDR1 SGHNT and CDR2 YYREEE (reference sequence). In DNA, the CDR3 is TGTGCCAGCAGCTTGGGGTGGCAGGGGGACACTGAAGCTTTCTTT. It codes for CASSLGWQGDTEAFF.

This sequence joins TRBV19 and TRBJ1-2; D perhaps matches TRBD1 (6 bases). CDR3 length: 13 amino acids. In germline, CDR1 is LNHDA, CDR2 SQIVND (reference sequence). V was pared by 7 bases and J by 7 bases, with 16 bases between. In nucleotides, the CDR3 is TGTGCCAGTACTCCAGGGGTTTATCGTGGCTACACCTTC. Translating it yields CASTPGVYRGYTF.

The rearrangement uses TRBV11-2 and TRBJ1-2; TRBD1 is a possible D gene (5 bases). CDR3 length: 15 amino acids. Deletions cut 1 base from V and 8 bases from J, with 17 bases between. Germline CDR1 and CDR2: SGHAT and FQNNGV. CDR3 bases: TGTGCCAGCAGCTTAGGCGGTCAGGGACTACTGGGCTACACCTTC. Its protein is CASSLGGQGLLGYTF.